The sequence of this TCR beta chain was determined in a study of T cells in Graves' hyperthyroidism and ophthalmopathy (dated by TCRdb to about 2019). Study-wide context: Peripheral blood was sampled at the time of initial diagnosis, prior to any treatment. To identify distinguishing TCR V-J signatures, a discovery cohort of 100 patients was used, comprising 43 with Graves' ophthalmopathy and roughly 60 with stable Graves' hyperthyroidism. An independent validation cohort of 18 to 20 hyperthyroidism patients and 17 patients who later progressed to ophthalmopathy tested prospective prediction of ophthalmopathy. The 75 to 100 discovery patients were divided at random into training and test sets in a 7:3 ratio. Thyroid tissue and blood T-cell repertoires from more than five Graves' hyperthyroidism patients were also compared in the study. After sampling, hyperthyroidism patients received methimazole starting at 30 mg daily, and ophthalmopathy patients received high-dose intravenous methylprednisolone. According to the paper, TCR Vbeta CDR3 sequencing was carried out on over 130 peripheral blood samples, which came from 40 to 45 ophthalmopathy, approximately 78 hyperthyroidism and approximately 17 progressor patients. Summary of the overall study and its limitations: During validation, the model predicted progression to ophthalmopathy a median of around six months ahead of onset, with almost 71% sensitivity and almost 75% specificity. A 13 V-J signature model separated ophthalmopathy from stable hyperthyroidism, with 87.88% sensitivity and roughly 81% specificity in cross-validation and 80%/75% in testing. No statistical method was used to set the sample size in advance, and investigators knew the group allocation. Most expanded thyroid clonotypes (frequency above 0.001) were also detected in blood, a finding suggesting that blood repertoires may reflect thyroid immune responses.

TCR beta CDR3 regions were amplified from RNA transcripts. The TCR CDR3 was subjected to a first round of RT-PCR using the HTBI primer set and the Qiagen OneStep RT-PCR kit. The libraries were constructed in a second round of multiplex PCR and then size-selected and purified. The libraries were sequenced on an Illumina HiSeq2000 using paired-end 100 bp reads. For the original study's pipeline: SOAPnuke was used to process the raw data, with reads discarded if the reads contained adapters or uncalled bases, had a mean Phred below 15, or lacked an exact constant-primer or identifier match. COPE v1.2.5 was used to merge high-quality paired reads, and clonotypes were defined as unique nucleotide sequences. MiTCR v1.1 was used to align the clonotypes against IMGT TRBV, TRBD and TRBJ reference segments. The analysis was restricted to V-J combinations with a frequency above 0.0001, which together covered 99.2% of the repertoires. The TCS score was defined as the ratio of F50 (clonal expansion) to E x V (chaos), calculated using BLOSUM62-based TCRdist between CDR3 peptides within each V-J. Welch's t-statistics and random forest reduced 500 to 550 V-J features to some 14, which were used in a naive Bayes classifier (R e1071). TCRdb applied fastp at Q25 and MiXCR to the public reads, then kept only in-frame beta chains. Rows are unified per CDR3 protein, each entry keeping the most common DNA and genes. These V and J calls rely on TCRdb rather than the paper's analysis. The sample has about 700,000 distinct CDR3 sequences on record, around 13% of them singletons. In total, the top ten clones hold 9.5% to 13% of the sample.

Germline trimming: 0 bases from V, 4 bases from J; junction bases outside gene matches: 12. The CDR3 starts with the cysteine, ends with the phenylalanine, and has 17 residues. Solely the CDR3 DNA is kept, with 51 bases framed from the first base. Sequences SGDLS (CDR1) and YYNGEE (CDR2) are obtained from the germline V gene. On this clonotype itself: No cognate antigen has been identified for it. No much larger clone is present one base from it, and per-base qualities are unavailable.

A patient counted as having stable Graves' hyperthyroidism if no progression to ophthalmopathy occurred over 18 months of follow-up. The hyperthyroidism patients were between 18 and 65 years old and newly diagnosed, with a disease duration of less than 2 months. Patients with uncontrolled infections, other autoimmune diseases, pregnancy or lactation were excluded. Diagnoses were based on clinical symptoms, serum thyroxine and TRAb, thyroid ultrasound and orbital computed tomography. PBMCs were isolated from around 10 ml of fresh peripheral blood by Ficoll-Paque density gradient centrifugation. Total RNA was extracted using Trizol reagent, and RNA quality was assessed on an Agilent 2100 Bioanalyzer.

The sample taken for sequencing was blood. The TCR originated in a woman aged 18 to 35 with Graves' hyperthyroidism. The rearranged chain carries TRBV9 and TRBJ1-1, and 7 junction bases match TRBD1. The CDR3 in this case is CASSVARDSPVSTEAFF. In nucleotides, the sequence is TGTGCCAGCAGCGTAGCCCGGGACAGCCCTGTGAGCACTGAAGCTTTCTTT. With all but the CDR3 taken from the reference TRBV9 and TRBJ1-1 genes, the full variable domain is: DSGVTQTPKHLITATGQRVTLRCSPRSGDLSVYWYQQSLDQGLQFLIQYYNGEERAKGNILERFSAQQFPDLHSELNLSSLELGDSALYFCASSVARDSPVSTEAFFGQGTRLTVV.